This is a list of T cell receptor beta chains from one sample in a study of blood T cell repertoires in COVID-19. Profiled with immunoSEQ multiplex PCR; TCRdb holds only in-frame clones, not every one. The sample includes 180,000 or so clones, approximately 80% seen only once; the top ten take approximately 16%. Sequencing was carried out using PBMCs or T cells enriched from blood (not recorded which). The origin of the receptors is a man aged 50 to 59 who had recovered from COVID-19. Each CDR3 is given with its conserved first and last residue. Each record gives: clone size, J gene, D gene, V gene, CDR3 protein, CDR3 DNA. D genes are given only for firm matches. Expanded clones get a size class; other rows say once, few or many, or leave the size out.

size: .; J: TRBJ1-1; D: .; V: TRBV5-5; CDR3: CASTHEDTSLTEAFF; DNA: TGTGCCAGCACCCACGAGGACACATCTCTCACTGAAGCTTTCTTT
size: .; J: TRBJ2-7; D: TRBD1; V: TRBV28; CDR3: CASSLDRAFSYEQYF; DNA: TGTGCCAGCAGTTTAGACAGGGCTTTTTCCTACGAGCAGTACTTC
size: .; J: TRBJ2-5; D: .; V: TRBV5-1; CDR3: CASSFGGPGETQYF; DNA: TGCGCCAGCAGCTTCGGGGGGCCGGGGGAGACCCAGTACTTC
size: few; J: TRBJ1-3; D: .; V: TRBV6-1; CDR3: CASSEPTGGNTIYF; DNA: TGTGCCAGCAGTGAACCGACAGGAGGAAACACCATATATTTT
size: .; J: TRBJ1-1; D: .; V: TRBV19; CDR3: CASRQGRNTEAFF; DNA: TGTGCCAGTAGACAGGGACGGAACACTGAAGCTTTCTTT
size: .; J: TRBJ1-5; D: .; V: TRBV3-1/TRBV3-2; CDR3: CASSRGRGSSNQPQHF; DNA: TGTGCCAGCAGCCGAGGGCGGGGCTCTAGCAATCAGCCCCAGCATTTT
size: .; J: TRBJ1-6; D: TRBD1; V: TRBV6-1; CDR3: CASSDTTGGYSPLHF; DNA: TGTGCCAGCAGTGATACGACAGGGGGCTATTCACCCCTCCACTTT
size: few; J: TRBJ1-6; D: .; V: TRBV10-3; CDR3: CAISESIGADSPLHF; DNA: TGTGCCATCAGTGAGTCGATAGGAGCAGATTCACCCCTCCACTTT
size: .; J: TRBJ1-6; D: .; V: TRBV5-1; CDR3: CASSGGQRNNSPLHF; DNA: TGCGCCAGCAGCGGCGGACAGAGGAATAATTCACCCCTCCACTTT
size: .; J: TRBJ2-3; D: TRBD2; V: TRBV2; CDR3: CASSDGLAGRDTQYF; DNA: TGTGCCAGCAGTGATGGACTAGCTGGAAGAGATACGCAGTATTTT
size: .; J: TRBJ2-1; D: .; V: TRBV28; CDR3: CASSHGTRYNEQFF; DNA: TGTGCCAGCAGTCACGGGACAAGGTACAATGAGCAGTTCTTC
size: .; J: TRBJ2-2; D: TRBD1; V: TRBV19; CDR3: CASTLGDRVTGELFF; DNA: TGTGCCAGTACCCTCGGGGACAGGGTAACCGGGGAGCTGTTTTTT
size: .; J: TRBJ1-2; D: .; V: TRBV10-3; CDR3: CAISESLNYGYTF; DNA: TGTGCCATCAGTGAGTCCCTAAACTATGGCTACACCTTC
size: many; J: TRBJ2-2; D: .; V: TRBV28; CDR3: CASSLPPGSLYVELFF; DNA: TGTGCCAGCAGTTTGCCTCCCGGGTCCCTCTATGTGGAGCTGTTTTTT
size: few; J: TRBJ1-4; D: TRBD1; V: TRBV11-2; CDR3: CASSLNRGPVEKLFF; DNA: TGTGCCAGCAGCTTGAACAGGGGGCCGGTTGAAAAACTGTTTTTT
size: once; J: TRBJ2-7; D: .; V: TRBV19; CDR3: CASSPSVVSYEQYF; DNA: TGTGCCAGTAGTCCATCCGTAGTCTCCTACGAGCAGTACTTC
size: .; J: TRBJ1-1; D: .; V: TRBV9; CDR3: CASSVGSGVDTEAFF; DNA: TGTGCCAGCAGCGTAGGTTCCGGGGTCGACACTGAAGCTTTCTTT
size: .; J: TRBJ1-2; D: TRBD1; V: TRBV5-1; CDR3: CASSLDGTGGNRDYGYTF; DNA: TGCGCCAGCAGCTTGGACGGGACAGGGGGCAATCGGGACTATGGCTACACCTTC
size: .; J: TRBJ2-5; D: .; V: TRBV7-9; CDR3: CASSYRAKTQYF; DNA: TGTGCCAGCAGCTACAGGGCGAAGACCCAGTACTTC
size: few; J: TRBJ1-6; D: TRBD1; V: TRBV5-1; CDR3: CASSLRQGGNSPLHF; DNA: TGCGCCAGCAGCTTGCGACAGGGAGGAAATTCACCCCTCCACTTT
size: .; J: TRBJ2-1; D: TRBD1; V: TRBV5-1; CDR3: CASSLTDRGEQFF; DNA: TGCGCCAGCAGCTTGACGGACAGGGGCGAGCAGTTCTTC
size: .; J: TRBJ1-1; D: .; V: TRBV21-1; CDR3: CASSTYGAIRMNTEAFF; DNA: TGTGCCAGCAGCACCTACGGAGCCATCAGAATGAACACTGAAGCTTTCTTT
size: .; J: TRBJ1-2; D: TRBD1; V: TRBV20-1; CDR3: CSASDRGLTF; DNA: TGCAGTGCTAGTGACAGGGGTCTCACCTTC